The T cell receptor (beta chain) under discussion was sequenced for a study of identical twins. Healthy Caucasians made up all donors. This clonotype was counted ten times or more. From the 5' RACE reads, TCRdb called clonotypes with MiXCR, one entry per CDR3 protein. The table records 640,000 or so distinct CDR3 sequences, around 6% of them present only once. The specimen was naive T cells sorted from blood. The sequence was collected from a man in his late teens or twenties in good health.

The chain's CDR3 is CASRGGGLYEQFF. The CDR3 nucleotides read TGCGCCAGCAGGGGAGGGGGACTCTATGAGCAGTTCTTC. This chain links TRBV5-1 with TRBJ2-1; maybe TRBD2 (7 bases). The germline gives CDR1 SGHRS, CDR2 YFSETQ. This CDR3 has 13 residues. The V gene lost 5 bases and the J gene lost 8 bases, with 14 bases spanning the gap.